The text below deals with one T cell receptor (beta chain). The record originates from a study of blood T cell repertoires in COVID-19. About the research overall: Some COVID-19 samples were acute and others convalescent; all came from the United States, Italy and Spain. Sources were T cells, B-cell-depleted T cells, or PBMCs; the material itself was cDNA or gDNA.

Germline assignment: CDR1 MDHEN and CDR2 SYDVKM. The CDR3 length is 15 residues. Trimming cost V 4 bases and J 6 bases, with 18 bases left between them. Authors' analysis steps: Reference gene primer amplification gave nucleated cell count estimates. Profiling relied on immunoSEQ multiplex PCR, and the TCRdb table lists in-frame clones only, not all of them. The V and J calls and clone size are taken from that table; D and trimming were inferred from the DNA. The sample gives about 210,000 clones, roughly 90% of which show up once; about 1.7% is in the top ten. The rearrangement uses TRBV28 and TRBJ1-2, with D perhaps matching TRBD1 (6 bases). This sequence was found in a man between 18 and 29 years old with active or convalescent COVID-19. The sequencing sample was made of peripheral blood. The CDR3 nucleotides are TGTGCCAGCAGTTCCTCCAGACAAGAGGGGGATGGCTACACCTTC. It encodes CASSSSRQEGDGYTF.